This passage covers 26 T cell receptor beta chains from one sample sequenced in a study of human T cells and chemical hapten exposure. Each CDR3 protein is one row after TCRdb ran MiXCR on the RACE reads. Here the sample spans tens of thousands of distinct CDR3 sequences, around 12% being singletons. Sample time point: pre-sensitization, week 0. Treatment meaning: therapeutic diphenylcyclopropenone sensitization with weekly scalp DPC. Sample: whole blood, taken in connection with sensitization to the hapten diphenylcyclopropenone (DPC). These receptors originate from a woman aged 30 to 39 with alopecia areata. Some clones in this sample may be carry-over from other donors' samples.

The J gene is TRBJ2-7, the V gene TRBV30, with D unresolved. The germline V gene has CDR1 GTSNPN and CDR2 SVGIG (reference sequence). There are 14 residues in the CDR3. V lost 2 bases to trimming and J lost 6 bases, with 17 bases between them. The chain's CDR3 is CAWSYGRRAVEQYF. The CDR3 coding sequence is TGTGCCTGGAGTTATGGCAGGCGTGCGGTCGAGCAGTACTTC.

This clonotype was seen just once. Mismatch with germline at one junction end may stem from a read error. The rearrangement joins TRBV7-3 to TRBJ2-1, with 8 bases aligning to TRBD2. This CDR3 comprises 15 residues. From germline, CDR1 is SGHTA and CDR2 FQGTGA. The CDR3 DNA reads TGTGCCAGCCGCTTTGGCGGGGGGATGGGCAATGAGCAGTTCTTC. It yields the protein CASRFGGGMGNEQFF.

This clonotype showed up many times. The chain has TRBV5-6 and TRBJ1-1, with D unresolved. The CDR3 runs 13 residues. CDR1 and CDR2 from the germline V gene are SGHDT and YYEEEE. V lost 1 base, J lost 0 bases, and 4 bases lay in between. CDR3 sequence: CASSLPMNTEAFF. In DNA form, the CDR3 reads TGTGCCAGCAGCTTGCCGATGAACACTGAAGCTTTCTTT.

This chain connects TRBV11-2 to TRBJ2-7, with 13 bases aligning to TRBD2. The CDR3 spans 16 residues. CDR1 SGHAT and CDR2 FQNNGV come from the germline V gene. With 5 bases clipped from V and 7 bases from J, the junction kept 11 bases outside the gene matches. CDR3 nucleotide sequence: TGTGCCAGCAGCCCAAGACTAGCGGGAGGACGAAATGAGCAGTACTTC. As protein: CASSPRLAGGRNEQYF.

The chain recombines TRBV28 with TRBJ2-5; D unresolved. This CDR3 is built from 14 residues. The germline V gene encodes CDR1 MDHEN and CDR2 SYDVKM. V dropped 7 bases and J dropped 1 base, with 13 bases sitting between them. CDR3 residues: CASTPPRLQETQYF. CDR3 DNA: TGTGCCAGCACCCCCCCGCGGCTCCAAGAGACCCAGTACTTC.

This clonotype was counted only a few times. Written as DNA, the CDR3 is TGCGCCAGCAGCCCCGCGGGAACCGGTGGAAACACCATATATTTT. It specifies CASSPAGTGGNTIYF. This sequence joins TRBV4-3 and TRBJ1-3; D remains unclear. The V gene's germline CDR1 is LGHNA and CDR2 YSLEER. The CDR3 is 15 amino acids. V lost 4 bases to trimming and J lost 3 bases, with 13 bases between them.

This clonotype was seen repeatedly, ten times or more. The rearrangement links TRBV7-2 to TRBJ2-7; 11 bases line up with TRBD2. The V gene end was trimmed by 5 bases and the J gene end by 2 bases; junction bases not matched to a gene: 8. The CDR3 spans 16 residues. The V gene's germline CDR1 is SGHTA and CDR2 FQGNSA. The CDR3: CASSPGLAGSPYEQYF. CDR3 bases: TGTGCCAGCAGCCCTGGACTAGCGGGTTCCCCCTACGAGCAGTACTTC.

This clonotype was found a few times. This chain connects TRBV4-3 to TRBJ2-5; D ambiguous. V was cut by 0 bases and J by 5 bases, with 7 bases left in between. CDR1 and CDR2 (germline): LGHNA, YSLEER. This CDR3 contains 13 residues. Here the CDR3 reads CASSQELSETQYF. CDR3 nucleotide sequence: TGCGCCAGCAGCCAAGAGCTTAGCGAGACCCAGTACTTC.

The V gene is TRBV27, the J gene TRBJ2-1; D ambiguous. Germline V gives CDR1 MNHEY, CDR2 SMNVEV (reference sequence). Trimming removed 3 bases from V and 0 bases from J, with 6 bases in between. The CDR3 contains 14 residues. The CDR3 spells CASSFGASYNEQFF. The CDR3 DNA reads TGTGCCAGCAGTTTCGGAGCCTCCTACAATGAGCAGTTCTTC.

In this sample, this clonotype turned up a few times. The rearrangement joins TRBV4-2 to TRBJ1-2, with D perhaps TRBD1 (5 bases). The CDR3 has 13 amino acids. Trimming left V 1 base short and J 3 bases short, with 6 bases between. CDR1 is LGHNA, CDR2 YNFKEQ, per germline. CDR3 region: CASSQARDYGYTF. The CDR3 DNA reads as TGTGCCAGCAGCCAAGCCAGGGACTATGGCTACACCTTC.

This clonotype was recorded many times. The rearrangement joins TRBV18 to TRBJ1-1; tentatively, D is TRBD1 (5 bases). The V gene lost 5 bases and the J gene lost 5 bases, with 12 bases spanning the gap. Looked up from germline, CDR1 is KGHSH and CDR2 is LQKENI. This CDR3 contains 13 residues. The CDR3 reads CASSEGKGTEAFF. CDR3 sequence (DNA): TGTGCCAGCTCAGAGGGGAAGGGAACTGAAGCTTTCTTT.

This clonotype was detected many times. The gene calls are TRBV7-9 and TRBJ1-1; a weak D match, TRBD1 (5 bases). This CDR3 is built from 15 residues. V lost 1 base, J lost 4 bases, and 13 bases lay in between. Germline values: CDR1 SEHNR, CDR2 FQNEAQ (reference sequence). DNA of the CDR3: TGTGCCAGCAGCTTAGTCACAGTGGGGGGCACTGAAGCTTTCTTT. Its protein is CASSLVTVGGTEAFF.

This chain connects TRBV5-1 to TRBJ2-3, with a tentative D call TRBD2 (6 bases). The CDR3 contains 14 residues. Looked up from germline, CDR1 is SGHRS and CDR2 is YFSETQ. V was cut by 6 bases and J by 3 bases, with 14 bases left in between. CDR3: CASTGLPPTDTQYF. CDR3 bases: TGCGCCAGCACAGGACTACCACCAACAGATACGCAGTATTTT.

This clonotype showed up many times. Here the CDR3 DNA reads TGCGCCAGCAGCATCCTGACAGGGGTCGGGATGGAGACCCAGTACTTC. Protein sequence: CASSILTGVGMETQYF. This chain uses TRBV5-1 with TRBJ2-5, with TRBD1 identical over 8 bases. The ends lost 4 bases at V and 5 bases at J; junction bases unmatched: 13. CDR3 size: 16 residues. The germline V gene has CDR1 SGHRS and CDR2 YFSETQ.

The J gene is TRBJ2-3, the V gene TRBV6-2 or TRBV6-3; the D gene is possibly TRBD2 (6 bases). The CDR3 is 18 amino acids. V lost 3 bases and J 3 bases, leaving 22 bases between the germline ends. From germline, CDR1 is MNHEY and CDR2 SVGEGT. CDR3: CASSYVKSTGVRTDTQYF. The CDR3 nucleotides are TGTGCCAGCAGTTATGTAAAATCTACGGGAGTGAGAACAGATACGCAGTATTTT.

The table lists this clonotype with many counts. The CDR3 loop is CATSRGLTSGRASEQYF. The CDR3 DNA sequence: TGTGCCACCAGCAGAGGATTGACTAGCGGGAGGGCCTCCGAGCAGTACTTC. The chain carries TRBV15 and TRBJ2-7; 14 positions match TRBD2. Per germline, CDR1 LNHNV and CDR2 YYDKDF (reference sequence). The CDR3 consists of 17 residues. V trimming: 1 base; J trimming: 6 bases; junction bases outside the gene matches: 8.

This clonotype was counted many times. The germline gene is not matched at one end of the junction; a read error may be the cause. The rearrangement joins TRBV6-5 to TRBJ2-1, with 8 bases aligning to TRBD2. The germline CDR1 and CDR2 sequences are MNHEY and SVGAGI. CDR3 length equals 13 residues. CDR3 loop: CASNPSGSGRGVF. The DNA for the CDR3 is TGTGCCAGCAATCCCTCGGGGAGCGGGAGAGGGGTCTTC.

The chain has TRBV6-9 and TRBJ2-2; D remains unclear. This CDR3 has 13 amino acids. Germline assignment: CDR1 MNHGY and CDR2 SVAAGI. V lost 5 bases, J lost 5 bases, and 9 bases lay in between. CDR3 region: CASSQTPTGELFF. CDR3 sequence (DNA): TGTGCCAGCAGTCAGACCCCAACCGGGGAGCTGTTTTTT.

As concerns this clonotype: An end of the junction differs from the germline gene, which may be a read error. The genes are TRBV3-1 and TRBJ1-1, with D hard to call. Germline lookup yields CDR1 LGHDT and CDR2 YNNKEL (reference sequence). CDR3 size: 13 residues. CDR3 region: CSSRLYGNTEAFF. The CDR3 bases are TGTTCCAGCAGACTTTACGGGAACACTGAAGCTTTCTTT.

The rearrangement joins TRBV6-2 or TRBV6-3 to TRBJ2-5, with 8 bases identical to TRBD2. Trimming cost V 2 bases and J 4 bases; bases outside gene matches: 9. From germline, CDR1 is MNHEY and CDR2 SVGEGT. The CDR3 has 16 amino acids. CDR3 coding DNA: TGTGCCAGCAGTTACCCCCCAGCGGGAGTTCCAGAGACCCAGTACTTC. This encodes CASSYPPAGVPETQYF.

This clonotype was observed at least ten times. The chain carries TRBV10-1 and TRBJ2-4; D is unresolved. Trimming pared 3 bases from V and 16 bases from J, leaving 7 bases between. The CDR3 extends over 9 amino acids. Germline CDR1 WNHNN, CDR2 SYGVQD (reference sequence). CDR3 DNA: TGCGCCAGCAGTGACCCTAGTTACTTC. Translated: CASSDPSYF.

The chain employs TRBV11-2 and TRBJ2-1, with TRBD2 matching over 10 bases. CDR1 and CDR2 (germline): SGHAT, FQNNGV. The CDR3 sequence is 15 residues long. V lost 1 base, J lost 9 bases, and 6 bases stayed unmatched. DNA for the CDR3: TGTGCCAGCAGCTTAGTACTAGCGGGAAGAAGTGAGCAGTTCTTC. It yields the protein CASSLVLAGRSEQFF. The full variable domain, with the rest looked up from reference TRBV11-2 and TRBJ2-1, is EAGVAQSPRYKIIEKRQSVAFWCNPISGHATLYWYQQILGQGPKLLIQFQNNGVVDDSQLPKDRFSAERLKGVDSTLKIQPAKLEDSAVYLCASSLVLAGRSEQFFGPGTRLTVL.

V is TRBV20-1 and J is TRBJ2-3, with 12 positions matching TRBD2. There are 13 residues in the CDR3. Per the germline V gene, CDR1 is DFQATT and CDR2 is SNEGSKA (reference sequence). V lost 7 bases to trimming and J lost 3 bases; unmatched junction nucleotides: 2. CDR3 nucleotides: TGCAGTGGGGGACTAGCGGGTACAGATACGCAGTATTTT. Translating gives CSGGLAGTDTQYF.

CDR3 sequence reads: CASSPSSTDTQYF. Here the CDR3 DNA reads TGTGCCAGCTCACCAAGTAGCACAGATACGCAGTATTTT. The J gene is TRBJ2-3, the V gene TRBV18; D call uncertain. This CDR3 contains 13 residues. The V end was cut by 2 bases, the J end by 0 bases, with 3 bases between. From germline, CDR1 is KGHSH and CDR2 LQKENI.

This clonotype was counted a single time. The CDR3 bases are TGCAGCGTTAGCGGAAGGTATAACACTGAAGCTTTCTTT. Translating gives CSVSGRYNTEAFF. The rearrangement joins TRBV29-1 to TRBJ1-1; D is undetermined. Germline V lookup: CDR1 SQVTM, CDR2 ANQGSEA. This CDR3 is built from 13 residues. With 5 bases removed from V and 2 bases from J, the gap between germline ends came to 12 bases.

The V gene is TRBV13, the J gene TRBJ2-7, with a weak D call TRBD2 (6 bases). This CDR3 is built from 15 residues. Germline V gene sequence: CDR1 PRHDT, CDR2 FYEKMQ (reference sequence). Trimming left V 4 bases short and J 2 bases short, with 15 bases between. CDR3 residues: CASSYSRREAYEQYF. In nucleotides, the CDR3 is TGTGCCAGCAGCTACAGTAGGAGGGAAGCCTACGAGCAGTACTTC.